One T cell receptor beta chain is described in this entry. Germline V gene data show CDR1 as LGHNA and CDR2 as YNFKEQ. Trimming removed 4 bases from V and 5 bases from J; junction bases left unmatched: 11. The CDR3 length is 16 residues. The data derive from a study of control samples from healthy donors and cancer patients. Assay used: immunoSEQ multiplex PCR; TCRdb lists only in-frame clones, some missing. The sample carries about 140,000 clones, around 85% recorded once. Sequencing was done on a sample of blood. The chain carries TRBV4-2 and TRBJ2-5, with 9 nucleotides matching TRBD2. This clonotype originated in a woman younger than 45 in good health. Written as DNA, the CDR3 is TGTGCCAGCAGCCCATTCGCTAGCGGGATCGTTGAGACCCAGTACTTC. It yields the protein CASSPFASGIVETQYF.